The 23 T cell receptor beta chains listed next were all sequenced from one sample in a study of blood T cell repertoires in COVID-19. TCRdb's table, derived via immunoSEQ multiplex PCR, lists solely in-frame clones and lacks some. In the table there are around 86,000 clones, around 85% of which are singletons. Material: peripheral blood. Receptors were obtained from a human donor in a cohort sampled during active COVID-19.

V usage is TRBV6-2 or TRBV6-3 and J usage is TRBJ2-2; 13 positions match TRBD2. CDR3 length: 18 amino acids. The J segment lost 5 bases and the V segment lost 2 bases, leaving 8 bases of the junction unmatched. In germline, CDR1 is MNHEY, CDR2 SVGEGT. CDR3: CASSYVLAGGPGTGELFF. The CDR3 DNA follows: TGTGCCAGCAGTTACGTACTAGCGGGAGGGCCGGGAACCGGGGAGCTGTTTTTT.

The chain employs TRBV7-3 and TRBJ2-1; TRBD1 agrees at 7 bases. The V gene's germline CDR1 is SGHTA and CDR2 FQGTGA. The CDR3 loop spans 14 amino acids. V was pared by 2 bases and J by 7 bases, with 5 bases of the junction left unmatched. The CDR3 loop is CASSLFDRVNEQFF. For the CDR3, the DNA is TGTGCCAGCAGCTTATTCGACAGGGTAAATGAGCAGTTCTTC.

The chain carries TRBV5-1 and TRBJ2-3, with 13 bases fitting TRBD2. CDR1 and CDR2 (germline): SGHRS, YFSETQ. V shed 3 bases, J shed 4 bases, and the junction held 5 bases outside the gene matches. The CDR3 runs 16 residues. CDR3 loop: CASSSTSGGAADTQYF. In DNA, the CDR3 is TGCGCCAGCAGCTCAACTAGCGGGGGGGCAGCAGATACGCAGTATTTT.

V is TRBV28 and J is TRBJ2-7, with 7 bases aligning to TRBD1. The CDR3 contains 14 residues. J gave up 1 base and V 6 bases, and 6 bases lay outside the gene matches. Germline V CDR1 and CDR2: MDHEN, SYDVKM. CDR3 protein: CASSPPGQSYEQYF. The CDR3 DNA sequence: TGTGCCAGCAGCCCTCCGGGACAGTCCTACGAGCAGTACTTC.

The chain couples TRBV4-3 to TRBJ1-4; D possibly corresponds to TRBD1 (6 bases). Trimming pared 4 bases from V and 5 bases from J, leaving 20 bases between. The CDR3 runs to 17 residues. Germline CDR1 and CDR2: LGHNA and YSLEER. CDR3 bases: TGCGCCAGCAGCCCTCAGGAGAGCGGGGGCATAAATGAAAAACTGTTTTTT. Translation gives CASSPQESGGINEKLFF.

The V call is TRBV21-1, the J call TRBJ2-1; whether TRBD1, the table's D call, matches the DNA was not checked. TRBV21-1 is shown as a pseudogene. The CDR3 is 18 residues long. For the CDR3, the DNA is TGTGCCAGCAGCAAACCCCGAGAAGACAGGGATTCGTCCAATGAGCAGTTCTTC. It specifies CASSKPREDRDSSNEQFF.

This chain joins TRBV29-1 and TRBJ2-4; 7 bases match TRBD1. CDR1 and CDR2 from the germline V gene are SQVTM and ANQGSEA. CDR3 length: 12 amino acids. V gave up 6 bases and J gave up 5 bases; unmatched junction bases: 4. In DNA form, the CDR3 reads TGCAGCGTACGGGACAGAGAAAACATTCAGTACTTC. Translating gives CSVRDRENIQYF.

The V and J genes are TRBV28 and TRBJ2-2; D is undetermined. The V gene's germline CDR1 is MDHEN and CDR2 SYDVKM. The length of the CDR3 is 13 residues. The V end lost 6 bases, the J end lost 6 bases, and 11 bases lay between the germline ends. Here the CDR3 DNA reads TGTGCCAGCAGCGGGTTAGGAGCCGGGGAGCTGTTTTTT. It specifies CASSGLGAGELFF.

This clone has only a few counts. This sequence joins TRBV6-4 and TRBJ1-5; D gene uncertain. The CDR3 spans 14 residues. V was clipped by 5 bases and J by 0 bases, with 8 bases between them. Germline loops: CDR1 MRHNA, CDR2 SNTAGT. CDR3 bases: TGTGCCAGCAGTCCGGAGTATAGCAATCAGCCCCAGCATTTT. It yields the protein CASSPEYSNQPQHF.

This clone was seen only a few times. The rearrangement uses TRBV7-2 and TRBJ1-5; possible D gene TRBD1, 5 bases. The CDR3 runs to 12 residues. The ends were cut back, 3 bases at V and 11 bases at J, with 11 bases in the middle. Germline V gene data show CDR1 as SGHTA and CDR2 as FQGNSA. CDR3 in amino acids: CASSFEGRAQHF. CDR3 coding DNA: TGTGCCAGCAGCTTTGAGGGGAGGGCCCAGCATTTT.

This chain joins TRBV11-2 and TRBJ2-5; 9 bases agree with TRBD2. The CDR3 covers 16 residues. J gave up 2 bases and V 5 bases, and 9 bases lay outside the gene matches. CDR1 SGHAT and CDR2 FQNNGV come from the germline V gene. CDR3 amino acids: CASSIHGAGGQETQYF. DNA of the CDR3: TGTGCCAGCAGCATCCACGGGGCGGGAGGGCAAGAGACCCAGTACTTC.

The V call is TRBV21-1, the J call TRBJ2-7; the table's D call TRBD2 went unverified against the DNA. TRBV21-1 counts as a pseudogene. CDR3 length: 14 residues. CDR3 amino acids: CASSLPTRNTEQYF. CDR3 bases: TGTGCCAGCAGCCTACCGACTAGAAATACGGAGCAGTACTTC.

V and J are TRBV6-5 and TRBJ1-2; 8 bases align to TRBD1. The CDR3 extends over 16 amino acids. Germline V lookup: CDR1 MNHEY, CDR2 SVGAGI. Trimming at V came to 0 bases and at J to 2 bases, leaving 5 bases not matched to a gene. The CDR3: CASSYSRRTGNYGYTF. DNA for the CDR3: TGTGCCAGCAGTTACTCGAGAAGGACAGGGAACTATGGCTACACCTTC.

The V gene is TRBV25-1, the J gene TRBJ2-7, with a possible D match to TRBD1 (6 bases). The CDR3 loop spans 14 amino acids. V lost 1 base, J lost 2 bases, and 9 bases lay in between. Germline loops: CDR1 MGHDK, CDR2 SYGVNS. The CDR3, as DNA: TGTGCCAGCAGTGAATTAGGGGACACCTACGAGCAGTACTTC. It specifies CASSELGDTYEQYF.

The chain combines TRBV10-3 with TRBJ1-5; 8 bases line up with TRBD1. This CDR3 contains 14 residues. CDR1 ENHRY and CDR2 SYGVKD come from the germline V gene. With V trimmed by 6 bases and J by 2 bases, 3 bases remained unmatched. The CDR3 protein is CAIREGQGNQPQHF. CDR3 sequence (DNA): TGTGCCATCAGGGAGGGACAGGGCAATCAGCCCCAGCATTTT.

This chain uses TRBV28 with TRBJ2-3; 15 nucleotides line up with TRBD2. Trimming at V came to 4 bases and at J to 5 bases, leaving 22 bases not matched to a gene. The CDR3 runs to 22 residues. CDR1 is MDHEN, CDR2 SYDVKM, per germline. The CDR3 DNA follows: TGTGCCAGCAGTTCCTCCTGGGGACTAGCGGGAGGACGGTTCCCGGCGAGAGATACGCAGTATTTT. It codes for CASSSSWGLAGGRFPARDTQYF.

The chain joins TRBV25-1 to TRBJ1-1; D is perhaps TRBD1 (5 bases). The CDR3 consists of 14 residues. Germline CDR1 is MGHDK and CDR2 is SYGVNS. Trimming stripped 2 bases from V and 8 bases from J, with 15 bases between. The CDR3 nucleotides read TGTGCCAGCAGTGAACGGGGGGGGTCATTGGAAGCTTTCTTT. Its translation: CASSERGGSLEAFF.

J is TRBJ2-5 and V is TRBV9, with 11 bases fitting TRBD1. The V segment lost 5 bases and the J segment 4 bases; nucleotides outside the gene matches: 1. The CDR3 consists of 13 residues. Germline values: CDR1 SGDLS, CDR2 YYNGEE. The DNA of the CDR3 is TGTGCCAGCAGTGGGACAGGGGGAGAGACCCAGTACTTC. This sequence encodes CASSGTGGETQYF.

V and J are TRBV27 and TRBJ2-3, with 10 nucleotides matching TRBD2. The CDR3 length is 19 residues. Trimming removed 5 bases from V and 1 base from J; junction bases left unmatched: 15. The V gene's germline CDR1 is MNHEY and CDR2 SMNVEV (reference sequence). The CDR3 region has the DNA TGTGCCAGCAGTACCCACTGGAAGCGGGGGGGCCTCGGCACAGATACGCAGTATTTT. Translating gives CASSTHWKRGGLGTDTQYF.

The chain combines TRBV11-2 with TRBJ1-1, with TRBD1 as a possible D gene (6 bases). The CDR3 runs to 15 residues. V lost 1 base and J lost 3, with 12 bases in between. Germline assignment: CDR1 SGHAT and CDR2 FQNNGV. This chain's CDR3 is CASSLARQGYTEAFF. In DNA form, the CDR3 reads TGTGCCAGCAGCTTAGCAAGGCAGGGGTACACTGAAGCTTTCTTT.

CDR3 nucleotide sequence: TGTGCCAGCAGCCCCAGGACTAGCGGACCTTCCTACGAGCAGTACTTC. Translation: CASSPRTSGPSYEQYF. This chain connects TRBV7-6 to TRBJ2-7, with TRBD2 matching 10 bases. The CDR3 covers 16 residues. The germline V gene has CDR1 SGHVS and CDR2 FNYEAQ. Trimming cost V 5 bases and J 1 base; bases outside gene matches: 8.

This clone was recorded only once. The genes are TRBV9 and TRBJ2-3; 7 bases agree with TRBD1. After removal of 0 bases from V and 6 bases from J, the junction contained 4 bases not matched to a gene. CDR1 and CDR2 from the germline V gene are SGDLS and YYNGEE. This CDR3 has 14 residues. CDR3 in amino acids: CASSVEGARDTQYF. Written as DNA, the CDR3 is TGTGCCAGCAGCGTAGAGGGGGCCCGCGATACGCAGTATTTT.

The chain is built from TRBV7-3 and TRBJ2-3; possibly TRBD2 for D (6 bases). This CDR3 spans 15 amino acids. Germline assignment: CDR1 SGHTA and CDR2 FQGTGA. Between the trimmed V and J ends, which lost 2 bases and 2 bases, there was a span of 11 bases. CDR3 protein: CASSLGGAYTDTQYF. CDR3 sequence (DNA): TGTGCCAGCAGCTTAGGCGGGGCATACACAGATACGCAGTATTTT.